This T cell receptor (beta chain) was retrieved from a study of T cells after yellow fever vaccination. Study results and caveats: After the booster, roughly 96% of CD4 and 75% to 90% of CD8 primary-response clones were re-detected. The secondary response was weaker, and its peak arrived faster, on day 5 versus 15. There was a small share of clonotypes that showed up in both the CD4 and CD8 compartments.

In regard to this clonotype: Its antigen is undetermined. The junction departs from the called germline gene at one end, perhaps through a read error.

CDR3 length: 12 amino acids. CDR1 and CDR2 from the germline V gene are KGHSH and LQKENI. TCRdb ran MiXCR on the 5' RACE reads and lists one entry per CDR3 protein. The repertoire consists of more than 120,000 distinct CDR3 sequences, with roughly 8% occurring once and the leading ten covering roughly 0.73%. The specimen comprised CD4+ T cells sorted from PBMCs, sampled 5 days after the yellow fever booster vaccination. This receptor was identified in a young man who received the YFV17D yellow fever vaccine. The V and J genes are TRBV18 and TRBJ2-7; no clear D. DNA for the CDR3: TGTGCCAGCTCCCCAAGCTCCTACGAGCGGTACTTC. Its translation: CASSPSSYERYF. The whole variable domain, remainder taken from reference TRBV18 and TRBJ2-7, is NAGVMQNPRHLVRRRGQEARLRCSPMKGHSHVYWYRQLPEEGLKFMVYLQKENIIDESGMPKERFSAEFPKEGPSILRIQQVVRGDSAAYFCASSPSSYERYFGPGTRLTVT.